The T cell receptor (beta chain) described here comes from a study of cytomegalovirus exposure and HLA in healthy donors. About the research overall: From donors who were HLA-typed, an early data release held about 85 million unique TCRs.

This clone was picked up one time. Its antigen is unknown. Study results and limitations: The study reported that TCR beta sequences accurately predicted HLA-A and HLA-B alleles in most subjects. A few chains tied to CMV proved CMV antigen-specific in vitro.

CDR1 and CDR2 (germline): LNHDA, SQIVND (reference sequence). V shed 7 bases and J shed 9 bases, with 25 bases lying between them. This CDR3 spans 15 amino acids. In the PCR, 60 Vbeta and 13 Jbeta primers were used. The authors' processing: Roughly 9.9 million shared chains were among the 65 million to 85 million unique TCR beta chains that a later analysis counted. Here immunoSEQ multiplex PCR was the method, and the copy in TCRdb shows in-frame clones only, minus some. V, J and clone size are those of that table, while D and trimming were read from the DNA. The sample has roughly 180,000 clones; 75% to 85% are singletons.

V usage is TRBV19 and J usage is TRBJ2-7, with D unclear. This receptor was identified in a girl aged 2 to 10 in good health and CMV-seropositive. Material: PBMCs. The CDR3 DNA reads as TGTGCCAGTACAATAAATTTTGAGGTTAAGCGTGGGCAGTACTTC. This codes for CASTINFEVKRGQYF.